Listed below are T cell receptor beta chains from one sample, sequenced in a study of cytomegalovirus exposure and HLA in healthy donors. TCRdb's copy holds only in-frame clones and misses some; the assay was immunoSEQ multiplex PCR. Of approximately 120,000 clones listed, about 71% are singletons. Sequencing was carried out using PBMCs. These receptors all stem from a woman in her forties or fifties in good health and CMV-seronegative. Each CDR3 is given with its conserved first and last residue. D genes are given only for firm matches. Some rows have no size entry. The others give once, few or many, or a class for an expanded clone.

TRBJ2-7 . TRBV28 . 13 CASSPSGVDEQYF TGTGCCAGCAGTCCCTCAGGCGTTGACGAGCAGTACTTC
TRBJ1-1 . TRBV20-1 . 11 CSASLPGEAFF TGCAGTGCTAGCCTTCCAGGGGAAGCTTTCTTT
TRBJ2-7 . TRBV27 . 16 CASSLSGTVPTYEQYF TGTGCCAGCAGTTTATCGGGGACTGTACCGACCTACGAGCAGTACTTC
TRBJ1-1 . TRBV27 TRBD1 17 CASSPPIQGARLAEAFF TGTGCCAGCAGTCCACCCATCCAGGGGGCCCGTTTAGCCGAAGCTTTCTTT
TRBJ2-3 . TRBV10-3 . 12 CAISPDTDTQYF TGTGCCATCAGCCCCGACACCGATACGCAGTATTTT
TRBJ1-6 . TRBV28 . 15 CASPWGRSYNSPLHF TGTGCCAGTCCGTGGGGGAGGTCCTATAATTCACCCCTCCACTTT
TRBJ2-7 . TRBV5-4 . 12 CASSLSGAEQYF TGTGCCAGCAGCCTATCGGGAGCCGAGCAGTACTTC
TRBJ2-1 . TRBV4-3 TRBD2 17 CASSQTLIAGGYNEQFF TGCGCCAGCAGCCAGACGCTTATAGCGGGAGGATACAATGAGCAGTTCTTC
TRBJ1-1 . TRBV5-1 TRBD1 14 CASREGTGGTEAFF TGCGCCAGCAGGGAAGGAACAGGGGGCACTGAAGCTTTCTTT
TRBJ1-5 . TRBV21-1 . 16 CASQSGTVNSNQPQHF TGTGCCAGCCAGAGCGGGACGGTCAATAGCAATCAGCCCCAGCATTTT
TRBJ2-1 . TRBV7-3 . 15 CASSLGGLPTDEQFF TGTGCCAGCAGCTTAGGTGGACTACCCACCGATGAGCAGTTCTTC
TRBJ1-4 few TRBV27 . 15 CASSFDRWSSEKLFF TGTGCCAGCAGTTTTGACAGGTGGAGTAGTGAAAAACTGTTTTTT
TRBJ2-2 . TRBV6-1 . 12 CASSEVAGELFF TGTGCCAGCAGTGAAGTCGCCGGGGAGCTGTTTTTT
TRBJ2-5 . TRBV5-1 . 15 CASRAGDRNQETQYF TGCGCCAGCAGGGCAGGCGACAGGAACCAAGAGACCCAGTACTTC
TRBJ2-3 . TRBV13 . 14 CASSFTGGTDTQYF TGTGCCAGCAGCTTTACTGGTGGCACAGATACGCAGTATTTT
TRBJ1-1 . TRBV15 . 13 CATSRGTTGEAFF TGTGCCACCAGCAGAGGGACCACAGGAGAAGCTTTCTTT
TRBJ2-5 . TRBV28 . 14 CASSRYRDQETQYF TGTGCCAGCAGTCGATACAGGGACCAAGAGACCCAGTACTTC
TRBJ1-4 . TRBV4-3 . 18 CASSQDLGGSATNEKLFF TGCGCCAGCAGCCAAGATCTTGGGGGGAGTGCAACTAATGAAAAACTGTTTTTT
TRBJ2-1 . TRBV30 . 11 CAWSEGNEQFF TGTGCCTGGAGTGAGGGGAATGAGCAGTTCTTC
TRBJ1-1 . TRBV30 TRBD1 12 CAWETGFTEAFF TGTGCCTGGGAGACAGGGTTCACTGAAGCTTTCTTT
TRBJ1-1 . TRBV6-1 . 12 CASNGGNTEAFF TGTGCCAGCAACGGGGGGAACACTGAAGCTTTCTTT
TRBJ2-3 few TRBV7-3 TRBD2 16 CASSLHSAGGADTQYF TGTGCCAGCAGCTTACATTCAGCGGGAGGGGCAGATACGCAGTATTTT
TRBJ2-4 . TRBV5-1 TRBD1 14 CASRPGTGEDIQYF TGCGCCAGCCGGCCCGGGACAGGGGAGGACATTCAGTACTTC
TRBJ2-1 . TRBV28 . 16 CASSPQTPRAYNEQFF TGTGCCAGCAGTCCCCAGACACCGAGGGCCTACAATGAGCAGTTCTTC
TRBJ1-4 . TRBV9 . 14 CASSGGQFGEKLFF TGTGCCAGCAGCGGAGGACAGTTTGGGGAAAAACTGTTTTTT
TRBJ2-7 . TRBV27 TRBD2 14 CASSSGGGRGEQYF TGTGCCAGCAGTTCTGGGGGGGGTCGGGGTGAGCAGTACTTC
TRBJ2-1 few TRBV4-3 TRBD2 17 CASSHMRAGVRYNEQFF TGCGCCAGCAGCCACATGAGGGCGGGAGTGAGATACAATGAGCAGTTCTTC
TRBJ2-1 . TRBV9 . 16 CASSRLGGGTDNEQFF TGTGCCAGCAGCCGCCTCGGCGGCGGGACAGACAATGAGCAGTTCTTC
TRBJ1-2 . TRBV7-8 TRBD1 14 CASSLGQGSYGYTF TGTGCCAGCAGCCTGGGACAGGGATCCTATGGCTACACCTTC
TRBJ2-1 . TRBV7-2 . 16 CASSLGGSISGNEQFF TGTGCCAGCAGCTTAGGTGGCTCAATCTCGGGCAATGAGCAGTTCTTC
TRBJ1-1 . TRBV6-4 . 14 CASRRGGYGTEAFF TGTGCCAGCAGACGGGGGGGATACGGCACTGAAGCTTTCTTT
TRBJ2-5 . TRBV29-1 . 12 CSVEPRGETQYF TGCAGCGTTGAGCCCCGAGGGGAGACCCAGTACTTC
TRBJ2-1 . TRBV6-5 . 13 CASRPGVVGEQFF TGTGCCAGCAGACCCGGGGTGGTGGGTGAGCAGTTCTTC
TRBJ1-1 . TRBV4-3 . 15 CASSRGRGLNTEAFF TGCGCCAGCAGCCGAGGGAGGGGATTGAACACTGAAGCTTTCTTT
TRBJ1-2 . TRBV7-9 . 17 CASSLVRSTASNYGYTF TGTGCCAGCAGCTTAGTTAGATCAACAGCTTCCAACTATGGCTACACCTTC
TRBJ2-3 . TRBV9 . 15 CASSESRLNTDTQYF TGTGCCAGCAGCGAATCGCGGCTGAACACAGATACGCAGTATTTT
TRBJ1-1 . TRBV6-6 . 15 CASSYGESKDTEAFF TGTGCCAGCAGTTACGGGGAGTCTAAGGATACTGAAGCTTTCTTT
TRBJ2-1 . TRBV5-1 TRBD2 15 CASSSEGLAGGEQFF TGCGCCAGCAGCTCGGAGGGCCTAGCGGGAGGTGAGCAGTTCTTC
TRBJ2-1 . TRBV7-3 . 15 CASSLRTSSYNEQFF TGTGCCAGCAGCTTACGGACATCCTCCTACAATGAGCAGTTCTTC
TRBJ2-7 few TRBV7-9 . 13 CSSSTERVYEQYF TGTTCCAGCAGCACAGAGAGGGTTTACGAGCAGTACTTC
TRBJ1-6 . TRBV7-9 . 13 CASSPLYNSPLHF TGTGCCAGCAGCCCACTCTACAATTCACCCCTCCACTTT
TRBJ2-7 few TRBV9 TRBD2 16 CASSRGGPSGSYEQYF TGTGCCAGCAGCCGAGGGGGTCCTAGCGGGAGCTACGAGCAGTACTTC
TRBJ1-6 few TRBV4-2 TRBD1 16 CASSMGQAKTNSPLHF TGTGCCAGCAGTATGGGACAGGCCAAGACTAATTCACCCCTCCACTTT
TRBJ2-1 few TRBV7-2 TRBD2 15 CASSLAGGPYNEQFF TGTGCCAGCAGCTTAGCGGGAGGGCCGTACAATGAGCAGTTCTTC
TRBJ1-1 . TRBV27 . 16 CASSPSSGEWVTEAFF TGTGCCAGCAGTCCGTCCTCAGGGGAATGGGTCACTGAAGCTTTCTTT
TRBJ1-1 . TRBV2 . 11 CASSGRAEAFF TGTGCCAGCAGTGGGCGGGCTGAAGCTTTCTTT
TRBJ1-2 . TRBV29-1 . 14 CSVEGRGTNYGYTF TGCAGCGTTGAGGGGCGGGGGACAAACTATGGCTACACCTTC
TRBJ1-5 . TRBV4-1 . 14 CASSQDLSLQPQHF TGCGCCAGCAGCCAAGATCTGTCACTCCAGCCCCAGCATTTT
TRBJ1-2 . TRBV7-9 . 14 CSSSLVRVGYGYTF TGTTCCAGCAGCTTAGTTCGGGTAGGCTATGGCTACACCTTC
TRBJ2-1 . TRBV2 . 14 CASNPQGVRNEQFF TGTGCCAGCAACCCACAGGGAGTTAGAAATGAGCAGTTCTTC
TRBJ1-1 . TRBV27 . 14 CASSLSRVGTEAFF TGTGCCAGCAGTTTATCCAGGGTGGGCACTGAAGCTTTCTTT
TRBJ1-2 . TRBV5-6 . 14 CASSMTGTSYGYTF TGTGCCAGCAGCATGACCGGGACAAGCTATGGCTACACCTTC
TRBJ1-3 . TRBV27 . 15 CATRLNGLTGNTIYF TGTGCCACCCGTTTAAACGGTCTAACTGGAAACACCATATATTTT